Listed here are 25 T cell receptor beta chains from one sample, sequenced in a study of OX40 agonist ivuxolimab in advanced cancers. Assay used: immunoSEQ multiplex PCR; TCRdb lists only in-frame clones, some missing. The data hold about 73,000 clones, with around 86% observed a single time. The sequences come from CD4+ or CD8+ T cells sorted from blood, collected in a trial of the OX40 agonist ivuxolimab. The origin of the receptors is an adult with an advanced solid tumor such as melanoma, head and neck, liver or kidney cancer.

The gene calls are TRBV7-3 and TRBJ2-1; 11 bases are a match to TRBD2. V trimming: 5 bases; J trimming: 9 bases; junction bases outside the gene matches: 9. The CDR3 spans 15 residues. Germline CDR1 SGHTA, CDR2 FQGTGA. This CDR3 is CASSLRTSGLGEQFF. The DNA of the CDR3 is TGTGCCAGCAGCCTCCGGACTAGCGGGCTAGGTGAGCAGTTCTTC.

The chain joins TRBV5-1 to TRBJ1-2; D is uncertain. V was shortened by 0 bases and J by 7 bases, with 10 bases between the two germline ends. The germline CDR1 and CDR2 sequences are SGHRS and YFSETQ. The CDR3 runs to 13 residues. CDR3 amino acids: CASSLAGIGGYTF. CDR3 nucleotide sequence: TGCGCCAGCAGCTTGGCTGGGATAGGTGGCTACACCTTC.

V and J are TRBV4-3 and TRBJ1-1; TRBD1 matches 11 bases. This CDR3 is built from 18 residues. Per the germline V gene, CDR1 is LGHNA and CDR2 is YSLEER. After removal of 0 bases from V and 4 bases from J, the junction contained 10 bases not matched to a gene. The CDR3 loop reads CASSQEFGTGGSSTEAFF. As DNA, the CDR3 is TGCGCCAGCAGCCAAGAGTTCGGGACAGGGGGAAGTAGCACTGAAGCTTTCTTT.

This clone came up once. V usage is TRBV27 and J usage is TRBJ2-7; 10 bases are shared with TRBD2. In germline, CDR1 is MNHEY, CDR2 SMNVEV (reference sequence). V lost 7 bases to trimming and J lost 2 bases; unmatched junction nucleotides: 8. This CDR3 is built from 15 residues. In DNA, the CDR3 is TGTGCCAGCACCTTATGGCTAGCGGGGGCCTACGAGCAGTACTTC. Its protein product is CASTLWLAGAYEQYF.

V is TRBV7-2 and J is TRBJ2-3, with D possibly TRBD1 on 7 matching bases. The CDR3 has 15 amino acids. Germline CDR1 SGHTA, CDR2 FQGNSA. V was clipped by 0 bases and J by 8 bases, with 15 bases between them. The CDR3 reads CASSLAGTAGGTQYF. In DNA, the CDR3 is TGTGCCAGCAGCTTAGCGGGGACAGCCGGGGGTACGCAGTATTTT.

The sample holds a few counts of this clone. The chain couples TRBV6-5 to TRBJ1-1, with 8 bases that match TRBD1. The junction had 7 bases not matched to a gene; V was cut back by 0 bases and J by 7 bases. Germline V gene lookup returns CDR1 MNHEY and CDR2 SVGAGI. The CDR3 loop spans 15 amino acids. The CDR3 nucleotides are TGTGCCAGCAGTTACTCTCTGACAGGGGATGGTGAAGCTTTCTTT. Its protein product is CASSYSLTGDGEAFF.

The chain combines TRBV27 with TRBJ1-3; the D is unclear. The ends were cut back, 3 bases at V and 0 bases at J, with 6 bases in the middle. Germline V gene data show CDR1 as MNHEY and CDR2 as SMNVEV (reference sequence). This CDR3 contains 14 residues. DNA for the CDR3: TGTGCCAGCAGTTTCAGCCACTCTGGAAACACCATATATTTT. Translated, it gives CASSFSHSGNTIYF.

V and J are TRBV23-1 and TRBJ1-3, with unresolved D. TRBV23-1 is an ORF for which the function is uncertain. Trimming shortened V by 5 bases and J by 0 bases, and 11 bases separated the two germline ends. This CDR3 spans 15 amino acids. The CDR3 reads CASSTHAGSGNTIYF. The CDR3 DNA sequence: TGCGCCAGCAGTACCCACGCGGGCTCTGGAAACACCATATATTTT.

In this sample, this clone turned up once. CDR3 sequence reads: CASSPGSLSYNSPLHF. The CDR3 DNA reads as TGTGCCAGCAGTCCAGGGTCGTTATCCTATAATTCACCCCTCCACTTT. J is TRBJ1-6 and V is TRBV28, with D possibly matching TRBD1 (5 bases). The CDR3 runs 16 residues. Looked up from germline, CDR1 is MDHEN and CDR2 is SYDVKM. Trimming took 5 bases from V and 1 from J, leaving 12 bases between them. The full variable domain, its missing parts supplied by reference TRBV28 and TRBJ1-6, is DVKVTQSSRYLVKRTGEKVFLECVQDMDHENMFWYRQDPGLGLRLIYFSYDVKMKEKGDIPEGYSVSREKKERFSLILESASTNQTSMYLCASSPGSLSYNSPLHFGNGTRLTVT.

The chain uses TRBV18 and TRBJ2-5; 11 bases fit TRBD1. The ends lost 4 bases at V and 1 base at J; junction bases unmatched: 8. This CDR3 region has 17 residues. The germline V gene encodes CDR1 KGHSH and CDR2 LQKENI. CDR3 in amino acids: CASSRQGQGVFQETQYF. In DNA, the CDR3 is TGTGCCAGCTCACGACAGGGACAGGGGGTCTTCCAAGAGACCCAGTACTTC.

The V call is TRBV9, the J call TRBJ1-1; D is unresolved. This CDR3 has 14 amino acids. Deletions cut 4 bases from V and 0 bases from J, with 10 bases between. Germline CDR1 reads SGDLS; CDR2 reads YYNGEE. CDR3 residues: CASSPSTVNTEAFF. The DNA of the CDR3 is TGTGCCAGCAGCCCTTCGACCGTGAACACTGAAGCTTTCTTT.

The V and J genes are TRBV19 and TRBJ1-5, with 7 nucleotides matching TRBD1. Germline CDR1 is LNHDA and CDR2 is SQIVND (reference sequence). V lost 6 bases, J lost 4 bases, and 3 bases stayed unmatched. The CDR3 has 13 amino acids. CDR3 nucleotide sequence: TGTGCCAGTAGGCGCAGGGGGAATCAGCCCCAGCATTTT. It encodes CASRRRGNQPQHF.

The CDR3 reads CASSTHPGSNYGYTF. The CDR3 bases are TGTGCCAGCAGCACCCACCCGGGGTCGAACTATGGCTACACCTTC. The V and J genes are TRBV7-9 and TRBJ1-2; D is uncertain. The CDR3 length is 15 residues. Germline V lookup: CDR1 SEHNR, CDR2 FQNEAQ (reference sequence). Trimming removed 5 bases from V and 2 bases from J, with 15 bases in between.

This clone came up once. This chain links TRBV4-2 with TRBJ1-3; D is uncertain. This CDR3 is 18 amino acids long. Germline-derived CDR1 and CDR2 are LGHNA and YNFKEQ. Trimming shortened V by 1 base and J by 2 bases, and 18 bases separated the two germline ends. The CDR3 protein is CASSQGGKMPGPGNTIYF. As DNA, the CDR3 is TGTGCCAGCAGCCAAGGAGGTAAAATGCCAGGTCCTGGAAACACCATATATTTT.

J is TRBJ2-6 and V is TRBV5-4; possible D gene TRBD1, 6 bases. Germline CDR1 is SGHNT and CDR2 is YYREEE (reference sequence). The length of the CDR3 is 16 residues. The V and J ends lost 4 bases and 5 bases respectively, with 16 bases between them. The CDR3 sequence: CASSHRDKDRANVLTF. The CDR3 DNA follows: TGTGCCAGCAGCCACCGGGACAAGGACCGGGCCAACGTCCTGACTTTC.

This chain joins TRBV30 and TRBJ1-6; possibly TRBD1 for D (5 bases). CDR3 size: 14 residues. Trimming left V 4 bases short and J 3 bases short, with 10 bases between. The V gene's germline CDR1 is GTSNPN and CDR2 SVGIG (reference sequence). The CDR3 here is CAWTGDFYNSPLHF. CDR3 bases: TGTGCCTGGACGGGGGACTTCTATAATTCACCCCTCCACTTT.

J is TRBJ1-4 and V is TRBV5-4; D possibly corresponds to TRBD1 (5 bases). V lost 6 bases, J lost 8 bases, and 14 bases lay in between. From germline, CDR1 is SGHNT and CDR2 YYREEE (reference sequence). There are 13 residues in the CDR3. The CDR3 protein is CASKETGQEKLFF. The CDR3 DNA sequence: TGTGCCAGCAAGGAGACGGGGCAGGAAAAACTGTTTTTT.

The rearrangement links TRBV15 to TRBJ2-2; D is possibly TRBD1 (6 bases). Looked up from germline, CDR1 is LNHNV and CDR2 is YYDKDF (reference sequence). The CDR3 is 16 amino acids. V was cut by 3 bases and J by 1 base, with 12 bases left in between. The CDR3 DNA is TGTGCCACCAGCAGCCCCGGGACAATGAACACCGGGGAGCTGTTTTTT. Translated: CATSSPGTMNTGELFF.

The chain joins TRBV7-2 to TRBJ1-2, with 12 bases matching TRBD1. CDR3 length: 16 residues. Germline assignment: CDR1 SGHTA and CDR2 FQGNSA. V lost 1 base and J lost 6; bases outside the gene matches: 6. The CDR3 nucleotides are TGTGCCAGCAGCTTAGGGGACAGGGGGCTCGGGGATGGCTACACCTTC. Translated, it gives CASSLGDRGLGDGYTF.

The V call is TRBV5-1, the J call TRBJ2-7, with D tentatively TRBD2 (5 bases). Germline V gene sequence: CDR1 SGHRS, CDR2 YFSETQ. V lost 0 bases, J lost 6 bases, and 13 bases lay in between. CDR3 length equals 14 residues. CDR3 amino acids: CASSLVARGSEQYF. The DNA of the CDR3 is TGCGCCAGCAGCTTGGTAGCGAGAGGATCCGAGCAGTACTTC.

The chain joins TRBV28 to TRBJ1-4; D may be TRBD1 (6 bases). V lost 10 bases and J lost 2, with 14 bases in between. This CDR3 spans 14 amino acids. CDR1 MDHEN and CDR2 SYDVKM come from the germline V gene. CDR3: CATSTGWTNEKLFF. CDR3 nucleotides: TGTGCCACCTCTACAGGGTGGACTAATGAAAAACTGTTTTTT.

The rearrangement joins TRBV27 to TRBJ2-3; D unresolved. V lost 2 bases and J lost 3, with 9 bases in between. The V gene's germline CDR1 is MNHEY and CDR2 SMNVEV (reference sequence). CDR3 size: 14 residues. The CDR3: CASSLGVETDTQYF. As DNA, the CDR3 is TGTGCCAGCAGTTTAGGCGTTGAGACAGATACGCAGTATTTT.

This clone was recorded a few times. V usage is TRBV10-3 and J usage is TRBJ1-4, with 7 bases aligning to TRBD1. J gave up 5 bases and V 6 bases, and 6 bases lay outside the gene matches. The CDR3 has 14 residues. Per germline, CDR1 ENHRY and CDR2 SYGVKD. Here the CDR3 DNA reads TGTGCCATCAGGGCCGGGACAGTCAATGAAAAACTGTTTTTT. It codes for CAIRAGTVNEKLFF.

The chain links TRBV27 to TRBJ1-1; perhaps TRBD1 as D (5 bases). Looked up from germline, CDR1 is MNHEY and CDR2 is SMNVEV (reference sequence). V lost 2 bases to trimming and J lost 5 bases, with 15 bases between them. CDR3 length: 15 amino acids. The CDR3 spells CASSLKGATRTEAFF. CDR3 nucleotide sequence: TGTGCCAGCAGTTTAAAAGGGGCTACGAGGACTGAAGCTTTCTTT.

The genes are TRBV5-1 and TRBJ2-7, with 7 positions matching TRBD1. The CDR3 length is 13 residues. The germline CDR1 and CDR2 sequences are SGHRS and YFSETQ. V shed 3 bases, J shed 4 bases, and the junction held 4 bases outside the gene matches. In DNA form, the CDR3 reads TGCGCCAGCAGCTCCGGGACAGTGTACGAGCAGTACTTC. This gives the protein CASSSGTVYEQYF. Supplemented by reference TRBV5-1 and TRBJ2-7, the full variable domain reads KAGVTQTPRYLIKTRGQQVTLSCSPISGHRSVSWYQQTPGQGLQFLFEYFSETQRNKGNFPGRFSGRQFSNSRSEMNVSTLELGDSALYLCASSSGTVYEQYFGPGTRLTVT.